Listed below are T cell receptor beta chains from one sample, sequenced in a study of post-analysis software for immune sequencing data. TCRdb re-called the PCR reads through MiXCR, storing one row per CDR3 protein. The sample lists under 650,000 distinct CDR3 sequences, roughly two fifths occurring once. Sequencing used blood. These receptors originate from a girl aged 5-17 years with multiple sclerosis. The CDR3 runs from the conserved cysteine through the conserved F or W. D genes are given only for firm matches. Expanded clones get a size class; other rows say once, few or many, or leave the size out.

d_call: TRBD2
clone_size: -
v_call: TRBV7-2
j_call: TRBJ2-3
cdr3_nt: TGTGCCAGCAGCTCGGGACTAGCGGGAGCCGCAGATACGCAGTATTTT
cdr3_aa: CASSSGLAGAADTQYF

d_call: -
clone_size: few
v_call: TRBV12-3/TRBV12-4
j_call: TRBJ1-1
cdr3_nt: TGTGCCAGCAGTCCCAGTGGAGGGCGGGTCGCTTTCTTT
cdr3_aa: CASSPSGGRVAFF

d_call: TRBD2
clone_size: -
v_call: TRBV2
j_call: TRBJ2-1
cdr3_nt: TGTGCCAGCAGTGACCGGGAGGTTGGTAATGAGCAGTTCTTC
cdr3_aa: CASSDREVGNEQFF

d_call: -
clone_size: -
v_call: TRBV7-9
j_call: TRBJ2-3
cdr3_nt: TGTGCCAGCAGCTCACACCGGGCCACGGGCACAGATACGCAGTATTTT
cdr3_aa: CASSSHRATGTDTQYF

d_call: -
clone_size: -
v_call: TRBV12-3/TRBV12-4
j_call: TRBJ2-7
cdr3_nt: TGTGCCAGCAGTACAGGGATAGGCGAGCAGTACTTC
cdr3_aa: CASSTGIGEQYF

d_call: -
clone_size: -
v_call: TRBV6-6
j_call: TRBJ1-6
cdr3_nt: TGTGCCAGCACTGAAAGTTTCTATAATTCACCCCTCCACTTT
cdr3_aa: CASTESFYNSPLHF

d_call: -
clone_size: -
v_call: TRBV7-9
j_call: TRBJ1-2
cdr3_nt: TGTGCCAGCAGCCCCTCGGGCGGACGGAATGGCTACACCTTC
cdr3_aa: CASSPSGGRNGYTF

d_call: -
clone_size: -
v_call: TRBV6-1
j_call: TRBJ1-5
cdr3_nt: TGTGCCAGCAGTGATCTACCGGGACACAGAAATCAGCCCCAGCATTTT
cdr3_aa: CASSDLPGHRNQPQHF

d_call: TRBD2
clone_size: -
v_call: TRBV20-1
j_call: TRBJ2-7
cdr3_nt: TGCAGTGCTAGGGCTAGCGGGGGCGCAAGTGAGCAGTACTTC
cdr3_aa: CSARASGGASEQYF

d_call: TRBD1
clone_size: -
v_call: TRBV12-3/TRBV12-4
j_call: TRBJ2-7
cdr3_nt: TGTGCCAGCAGCCCTCTCCGACAGGGAAGTAATCACGAGCAGTACTTC
cdr3_aa: CASSPLRQGSNHEQYF

d_call: -
clone_size: many
v_call: TRBV12-3/TRBV12-4
j_call: TRBJ2-3
cdr3_nt: TGTGCCAGCAGCTTAGGGCAGCTCACAGATACGCAGTATTTT
cdr3_aa: CASSLGQLTDTQYF

d_call: -
clone_size: few
v_call: TRBV5-1
j_call: TRBJ2-7
cdr3_nt: TGCGCCAGCAGCTTGATGGGTAGGGCGACCTCCTACGAGCAGTACTTC
cdr3_aa: CASSLMGRATSYEQYF

d_call: -
clone_size: -
v_call: TRBV6-5
j_call: TRBJ2-7
cdr3_nt: TGTGCCAGCAGTTACCGACGGACCTACGAGCAGTACTTC
cdr3_aa: CASSYRRTYEQYF

d_call: -
clone_size: -
v_call: TRBV10-3
j_call: TRBJ2-5
cdr3_nt: TGTGCCATCAGTGATGGAGACACCCAGTACTTC
cdr3_aa: CAISDGDTQYF

d_call: TRBD1
clone_size: -
v_call: TRBV20-1
j_call: TRBJ2-7
cdr3_nt: TGCAGTGCTAGAGGACAGGGGGCCTACGAGCAGTACTTC
cdr3_aa: CSARGQGAYEQYF

d_call: -
clone_size: once
v_call: TRBV2
j_call: TRBJ2-5
cdr3_nt: TGTGCCAGCAGTGAAGCAGGAGAGACCCAGTACTTC
cdr3_aa: CASSEAGETQYF

d_call: TRBD1
clone_size: -
v_call: TRBV9
j_call: TRBJ2-6
cdr3_nt: TGTGCCAGCAGCGCCCTGACAGGGGCTGGGGCCAACGTCCTGACTTTC
cdr3_aa: CASSALTGAGANVLTF

d_call: TRBD1
clone_size: -
v_call: TRBV20-1
j_call: TRBJ2-7
cdr3_nt: TGCAGTGCTAGCGATGACAGGGGTCGGTCTTACGAGCAGTACTTC
cdr3_aa: CSASDDRGRSYEQYF

d_call: TRBD1
clone_size: -
v_call: TRBV12-3/TRBV12-4
j_call: TRBJ1-1
cdr3_nt: TGTGCCAGCAGTCCGGGACAGGGGTATGGAGCTTTCTTT
cdr3_aa: CASSPGQGYGAFF

d_call: TRBD1
clone_size: -
v_call: TRBV6-5
j_call: TRBJ1-1
cdr3_nt: TGTGCCAGCAGTTACGGAGGACAGGGGGAAACTGAAGCTTTCTTT
cdr3_aa: CASSYGGQGETEAFF

d_call: TRBD1
clone_size: few
v_call: TRBV12-3/TRBV12-4
j_call: TRBJ2-3
cdr3_nt: TGTGCCAGCAGGCCCAGGGGACAGGGTACAGATACGCAGTATTTT
cdr3_aa: CASRPRGQGTDTQYF

d_call: TRBD2
clone_size: -
v_call: TRBV4-1
j_call: TRBJ2-1
cdr3_nt: TGCGCCAGCAGCCATGGCCGTTTGGGGGGAGGGTCCTACAATGAGCAGTTCTTC
cdr3_aa: CASSHGRLGGGSYNEQFF

d_call: -
clone_size: few
v_call: TRBV10-3
j_call: TRBJ2-5
cdr3_nt: TGTGCCATCAGTGAGTCAACAGCGTCACAAGAGGCCCAGTACTTC
cdr3_aa: CAISESTASQEAQYF

d_call: -
clone_size: few
v_call: TRBV7-8
j_call: TRBJ2-7
cdr3_nt: TGTGCCAGTCAGGCAACGCCTTCCTACGAGCAGTACTTC
cdr3_aa: CASQATPSYEQYF

d_call: TRBD2
clone_size: once
v_call: TRBV12-3/TRBV12-4
j_call: TRBJ2-1
cdr3_nt: TGTGCCAGCAGTTTCATTGGCGGGAGAGCCTACTCCTACAATGAGCAGTTCTTC
cdr3_aa: CASSFIGGRAYSYNEQFF

d_call: TRBD1
clone_size: -
v_call: TRBV6-5
j_call: TRBJ2-1
cdr3_nt: TGTGCCAACAGTTATTCGGGGACAGGGTCTACAATGAAGCAGTTCTTC
cdr3_aa: CANSYSGTGSTMKQFF

d_call: -
clone_size: -
v_call: TRBV11-2
j_call: TRBJ1-2
cdr3_nt: TGTGCCAGCAGCTTATCGGGGATCCTCGCTCATGACTATGGCTACACCTTC
cdr3_aa: CASSLSGILAHDYGYTF

d_call: TRBD2
clone_size: few
v_call: TRBV5-4
j_call: TRBJ2-3
cdr3_nt: TGTGCCAGCAGCGGGAGGGGAGGTACGCAGTATTTT
cdr3_aa: CASSGRGGTQYF